These 22 T cell receptor beta chains came from one sample sequenced in a study of T-cell memory formation after mild COVID-19. TCRdb passed the 5' RACE reads through MiXCR, listing each CDR3 protein once. The table shows roughly 28,000 distinct CDR3 sequences, with approximately 12% occurring only once. The sample was PBMCs or a T cell subset sorted from them (not recorded which). All receptors come from an adult woman who had mild COVID-19 (a few samples of this study predate the infection). Cell type and time point are not known.

There are many counts of this clonotype. The chain carries TRBV27 and TRBJ2-2; D may be TRBD1 or TRBD2 (6 bases each). The CDR3 contains 19 residues. Germline CDR1 MNHEY, CDR2 SMNVEV (reference sequence). Trimming pared 5 bases from V and 5 bases from J, leaving 27 bases between. CDR3 nucleotides: TGTGCCAGCAGTCTTAGGGGGGCCCCGGGGGCTGGGGGTACCGGGGAGCTGTTTTTT. This codes for CASSLRGAPGAGGTGELFF.

This clonotype showed up many times. The chain carries TRBV7-9 and TRBJ2-2; D call uncertain. V lost 4 bases and J lost 2, with 8 bases in between. CDR1 and CDR2 from the germline V gene are SEHNR and FQNEAQ (reference sequence). CDR3 size: 14 residues. The CDR3 loop reads CASSSRGNTGELFF. CDR3 coding DNA: TGTGCCAGCAGCTCCCGAGGTAACACCGGGGAGCTGTTTTTT.

This clonotype has a count of ten or more. This rearrangement joins TRBV7-3 to TRBJ2-2, with 9 bases aligning to TRBD2. With 2 bases clipped from V and 4 bases from J, the junction kept 11 bases outside the gene matches. Per germline, CDR1 SGHTA and CDR2 FQGTGA. This CDR3 contains 18 residues. CDR3 sequence (DNA): TGTGCCAGCAGCTTAGCCCCCAGCGGGGGGATGGGCACCGGGGAGCTGTTTTTT. It translates to CASSLAPSGGMGTGELFF.

Many counts were recorded for this clonotype. J is TRBJ1-2 and V is TRBV5-6, with D uncertain. Germline-derived CDR1 and CDR2 are SGHDT and YYEEEE. The CDR3 extends over 13 amino acids. V was clipped by 0 bases and J by 6 bases, with 9 bases between them. In DNA form, the CDR3 reads TGTGCCAGCAGCTTGGCCGACGGCAATGGCTACACCTTC. Translated: CASSLADGNGYTF. Combining the CDR3 with reference TRBV5-6 and TRBJ1-2 gives the whole variable domain DAGVTQSPTHLIKTRGQQVTLRCSPKSGHDTVSWYQQALGQGPQFIFQYYEEEERQRGNFPDRFSGHQFPNYSSELNVNALLLGDSALYLCASSLADGNGYTFGSGTRLTVV.

The chain couples TRBV12-3 or TRBV12-4 to TRBJ2-7; TRBD1 agrees at 8 bases. The CDR3 totals 14 residues. V lost 6 bases, J lost 4 bases, and 8 bases stayed unmatched. The CDR3 sequence is CASSRQGIGYEQYF. The CDR3 DNA reads as TGTGCCAGCAGCCGACAGGGGATCGGGTACGAGCAGTACTTC.

This clonotype was seen many times. This chain joins TRBV7-9 and TRBJ2-7, with a weak D call TRBD1 (6 bases). Trimming shortened V by 1 base and J by 3 bases, and 16 bases separated the two germline ends. The CDR3 loop spans 16 amino acids. Germline V gene lookup returns CDR1 SEHNR and CDR2 FQNEAQ (reference sequence). DNA of the CDR3: TGTGCCAGCAGCTTAGGGGCCGGGACACTGAACTACGAGCAGTACTTC. This sequence encodes CASSLGAGTLNYEQYF. Together with reference TRBV7-9 and TRBJ2-7, the CDR3 gives the full variable domain: DTGVSQNPRHKITKRGQNVTFRCDPISEHNRLYWYRQTLGQGPEFLTYFQNEAQLEKSRLLSDRFSAERPKGSFSTLEIQRTEQGDSAMYLCASSLGAGTLNYEQYFGPGTRLTVT.

This clonotype was detected ten times or more. The chain is built from TRBV3-1 and TRBJ2-5; 8 bases are shared with TRBD1. The CDR3 consists of 16 residues. V lost 6 bases and J lost 3; bases outside the gene matches: 12. Per the germline V gene, CDR1 is LGHDT and CDR2 is YNNKEL (reference sequence). The CDR3 DNA follows: TGTGCCAGCAGTGATTATAGGACAGGGCACAAAGAGACCCAGTACTTC. Its translation is CASSDYRTGHKETQYF.

This clonotype was recorded once. The chain has TRBV29-1 and TRBJ2-5, with 11 bases aligning to TRBD2. With V trimmed by 1 base and J by 1 base, 20 bases remained unmatched. Germline assignment: CDR1 SQVTM and CDR2 ANQGSEA. The CDR3 runs to 21 residues. The CDR3 nucleotides read TGCAGCGTTGAAGGCCTACTAGCGGGAGATGGTACCATCCAGGCCCAAGAGACCCAGTACTTC. Translating it yields CSVEGLLAGDGTIQAQETQYF.

This clonotype was seen at least ten times. V usage is TRBV20-1 and J usage is TRBJ2-7, with D perhaps matching TRBD2 (5 bases). The germline V gene encodes CDR1 DFQATT and CDR2 SNEGSKA (reference sequence). The germline V and J ends were trimmed by 3 bases and 2 bases, with 14 bases remaining between them. This CDR3 comprises 14 residues. CDR3: CSARYTRRPYEQYF. Here the CDR3 DNA reads TGCAGTGCTAGGTATACGCGGAGGCCCTACGAGCAGTACTTC.

At least ten counts were recorded for this clonotype. The chain uses TRBV20-1 and TRBJ2-5, with D uncertain. The CDR3 has 12 amino acids. CDR1 DFQATT and CDR2 SNEGSKA come from the germline V gene (reference sequence). Trimming took off 0 bases at V and 4 bases at J, with 6 bases between the two ends. The CDR3 reads CSARDRRETQYF. The DNA of the CDR3 is TGCAGTGCTAGAGATCGTAGAGAGACCCAGTACTTC.

This clonotype was counted many times. The gene calls are TRBV7-9 and TRBJ1-5; 7 nucleotides line up with TRBD1. V trimming: 10 bases; J trimming: 4 bases; junction bases outside the gene matches: 4. Germline CDR1 and CDR2: SEHNR and FQNEAQ (reference sequence). The CDR3 totals 12 residues. The CDR3 coding sequence is TGTGCCATCGGGACAGATAATCAGCCCCAGCATTTT. It encodes CAIGTDNQPQHF. The complete variable domain, with remaining parts taken from reference TRBV7-9 and TRBJ1-5, reads DTGVSQNPRHKITKRGQNVTFRCDPISEHNRLYWYRQTLGQGPEFLTYFQNEAQLEKSRLLSDRFSAERPKGSFSTLEIQRTEQGDSAMYLCAIGTDNQPQHFGDGTRLSIL.

This clonotype has at least ten counts. The chain uses TRBV7-2 and TRBJ2-2; no definite D call. The V end was cut by 2 bases, the J end by 4 bases, with 8 bases between. CDR1 is SGHTA, CDR2 FQGNSA, per germline. This CDR3 has 14 amino acids. CDR3 coding DNA: TGTGCCAGCAGCTTACCCGGTGGCACCGGGGAGCTGTTTTTT. Encoded protein: CASSLPGGTGELFF.

This rearrangement joins TRBV11-3 to TRBJ2-7; D possibly uses TRBD1 or TRBD2 (5 bases each). The V gene lost 5 bases and the J gene lost 2 bases, with 10 bases spanning the gap. Germline V lookup: CDR1 SGHNT, CDR2 YENEEA. The CDR3 spans 13 residues. DNA of the CDR3: TGTGCCAGCAGCCTCCGGGACGCCTACGAGCAGTACTTC. It codes for CASSLRDAYEQYF.

This clonotype was seen at least ten times. The rearrangement joins TRBV3-1 to TRBJ2-4; 7 nucleotides agree with TRBD2. Unmatched junction bases numbered 12, after V lost 4 bases and J lost 0 bases. Germline CDR1 reads LGHDT; CDR2 reads YNNKEL (reference sequence). CDR3 length: 18 amino acids. CDR3 in amino acids: CASSPGVWGGVAKNIQYF. The CDR3 region has the DNA TGTGCCAGCAGCCCCGGCGTGTGGGGGGGGGTAGCCAAAAACATTCAGTACTTC. Combining the CDR3 with reference TRBV3-1 and TRBJ2-4 gives the whole variable domain DTAVSQTPKYLVTQMGNDKSIKCEQNLGHDTMYWYKQDSKKFLKIMFSYNNKELIINETVPNRFSPKSPDKAHLNLHINSLELGDSAVYFCASSPGVWGGVAKNIQYFGAGTRLSVL.

This clonotype was found many times. This chain uses TRBV20-1 with TRBJ2-7, with a weak D call TRBD2 (5 bases). CDR3 size: 12 residues. Per germline, CDR1 DFQATT and CDR2 SNEGSKA (reference sequence). V lost 6 bases and J 3 bases, leaving 12 bases between the germline ends. CDR3 amino acids: CSALRGNYEQYF. CDR3 in DNA: TGCAGTGCCCTTCGGGGAAACTACGAGCAGTACTTC.

Many counts were recorded for this clonotype. The gene calls are TRBV9 and TRBJ2-1, with TRBD2 identical over 8 bases. J gave up 10 bases and V 0 bases, and 15 bases lay outside the gene matches. The germline CDR1 and CDR2 sequences are SGDLS and YYNGEE. There are 17 residues in the CDR3. Here the CDR3 reads CASSVAPSGLLKGEQFF. CDR3 in DNA: TGTGCCAGCAGCGTAGCGCCTAGCGGGCTACTCAAAGGAGAGCAGTTCTTC. Full variable domain (missing parts from reference TRBV9 and TRBJ2-1): DSGVTQTPKHLITATGQRVTLRCSPRSGDLSVYWYQQSLDQGLQFLIQYYNGEERAKGNILERFSAQQFPDLHSELNLSSLELGDSALYFCASSVAPSGLLKGEQFFGPGTRLTVL.

This sequence joins TRBV18 and TRBJ2-5, with D unresolved. Germline V gives CDR1 KGHSH, CDR2 LQKENI. CDR3 length: 14 amino acids. V was cut by 3 bases and J by 3 bases, with 11 bases left in between. The CDR3 region has the DNA TGTGCCAGCTCACCTTCCCACAGTAAAGAGACCCAGTACTTC. This sequence encodes CASSPSHSKETQYF.

This clonotype is labeled medium-sized. The chain combines TRBV20-1 with TRBJ2-5; D is ambiguous. The ends were cut back, 5 bases at V and 5 bases at J, with 12 bases in the middle. The CDR3 is 12 amino acids. The germline V gene has CDR1 DFQATT and CDR2 SNEGSKA (reference sequence). Written as DNA, the CDR3 is TGCAGTGCTCTGAGTGGGAAGGAGACCCAGTACTTC. Translated: CSALSGKETQYF.

The chain couples TRBV5-6 to TRBJ2-1, with 10 bases fitting TRBD2. This CDR3 contains 14 residues. Germline V lookup: CDR1 SGHDT, CDR2 YYEEEE. Germline trimming cut 9 bases from V and 4 bases from J; bases unmatched to any gene: 7. This CDR3 reads CATTLAGAYNEQFF. The CDR3, as DNA: TGTGCCACTACCCTAGCGGGGGCTTACAATGAGCAGTTCTTC.

The table lists this clonotype with many counts. The J gene is TRBJ1-2, the V gene TRBV12-3 or TRBV12-4; no clear D gene. Trimming took off 5 bases at V and 8 bases at J, with 12 bases between the two ends. CDR3 size: 12 residues. The CDR3 DNA reads TGTGCCAGCAGTCCCGGGGTGGGCGGCTACACCTTC. This encodes CASSPGVGGYTF.

This clonotype was counted ten times or more. This chain uses TRBV19 with TRBJ1-5; TRBD1 matches 12 bases. CDR3 length: 20 residues. Germline CDR1 is LNHDA and CDR2 is SQIVND (reference sequence). J gave up 0 bases and V 1 base, and 10 bases lay outside the gene matches. CDR3 DNA sequence: TGTGCCAGTAGTATAGTCGGAATCGGGACAGGGGGCACTAGCAATCAGCCCCAGCATTTT. It yields the protein CASSIVGIGTGGTSNQPQHF.

There are many counts of this clonotype. The chain combines TRBV20-1 with TRBJ2-5; weak D call: TRBD1 (6 bases). Germline V gives CDR1 DFQATT, CDR2 SNEGSKA (reference sequence). CDR3 length: 13 residues. V was shortened by 7 bases and J by 1 base, with 13 bases between the two germline ends. The CDR3 loop reads CSGRAGAQETQYF. CDR3 DNA sequence: TGCAGTGGGCGGGCAGGGGCCCAAGAGACCCAGTACTTC.